What follows are 12 T cell receptor beta chains derived from one specimen sequenced in a study of shared clonotypes between healthy human individuals. Generated by immunoSEQ multiplex PCR, the TCRdb table keeps only in-frame clones and is missing some. The sample includes hundreds of thousands of clones, nearly 95% of them seen just once. Naive-designated CD8 cells lacked CD45RO, were positively enriched for CCR7, and omitted terminally differentiated effector memory CD45RA+ cells. The sequencing input was naive CD8+ T cells sorted from blood. These receptors came from a man aged 30-40 years in good health.

The genes are TRBV14 and TRBJ2-3; D is unresolved. With 5 bases removed from V and 7 bases from J, the gap between germline ends came to 19 bases. This CDR3 spans 15 amino acids. The germline gives CDR1 SGHDN, CDR2 FVKESK. CDR3 nucleotide sequence: TGTGCCAGCAGCGAGACCCTATGGTCCCCCAATACGCAGTATTTT. It codes for CASSETLWSPNTQYF.

The chain combines TRBV30 with TRBJ2-7; D ambiguous. Germline values: CDR1 GTSNPN, CDR2 SVGIG (reference sequence). The CDR3 spans 13 residues. With 5 bases removed from V and 7 bases from J, the gap between germline ends came to 18 bases. CDR3 sequence: CAWGASGPSEQYF. The CDR3 DNA sequence: TGTGCCTGGGGAGCCTCCGGGCCCTCTGAGCAGTACTTC.

This clone appeared once. The rearrangement uses TRBV29-1 and TRBJ2-3, with TRBD2 matching 9 bases. The V gene end was trimmed by 1 base and the J gene end by 7 bases; junction bases not matched to a gene: 12. This CDR3 spans 16 amino acids. Germline CDR1 reads SQVTM; CDR2 reads ANQGSEA. The CDR3 DNA is TGCAGCGTTGAAGTGTGGGCGGGAGGGCTTGTGAATACGCAGTATTTT. As protein: CSVEVWAGGLVNTQYF.

This clone has more than one count but fewer than ten. The chain has TRBV6-4 and TRBJ2-7; D possibly uses TRBD1 or TRBD2 (5 bases each). The CDR3 spans 13 residues. The germline gives CDR1 MRHNA, CDR2 SNTAGT. Trimming stripped 0 bases from V and 5 bases from J, with 8 bases between. DNA of the CDR3: TGTGCCAGCAGTGACTCCCCGGGGCACGAGCAGTACTTC. Protein product: CASSDSPGHEQYF.

This clone has only a few counts. This chain connects TRBV6-1 to TRBJ2-3; 7 bases align to TRBD2. This CDR3 region has 15 residues. The germline CDR1 and CDR2 sequences are MNHNS and SASEGT. V lost 2 bases and J lost 4; bases outside the gene matches: 6. CDR3 DNA: TGTGCCAGCAGTGAAATTAAGGGAGGGGCAGATACGCAGTATTTT. It codes for CASSEIKGGADTQYF.

J is TRBJ1-4 and V is TRBV21-1. TRBV21-1 is a listed pseudogene. The CDR3 covers 14 residues. The CDR3 sequence is CASSKFGRSEKLFF. CDR3 bases: TGTGCCAGCAGCAAATTCGGAAGGAGCGAAAAACTGTTTTTT.

This chain uses TRBV5-6 with TRBJ2-7; 7 bases are shared with TRBD2. With V trimmed by 0 bases and J by 2 bases, 8 bases remained unmatched. This CDR3 has 16 amino acids. Germline lookup yields CDR1 SGHDT and CDR2 YYEEEE. The CDR3 DNA reads TGTGCCAGCAGCTTGGGGCCGCGGGAGAGTACCTACGAGCAGTACTTC. This translates into CASSLGPRESTYEQYF.

The V gene is TRBV4-1, the J gene TRBJ2-7; weak D call: TRBD2 (5 bases). V lost 0 bases and J lost 4, with 13 bases in between. The CDR3 spans 15 residues. Per the germline V gene, CDR1 is MGHRA and CDR2 is YSYEKL. CDR3 residues: CASSQDLGVRYEQYF. The DNA for the CDR3 is TGCGCCAGCAGCCAAGATTTGGGAGTACGGTACGAGCAGTACTTC.

The genes are TRBV6-4 and TRBJ2-1; TRBD2 agrees at 10 bases. V dropped 2 bases and J dropped 9; count of bases not matched to a gene: 10. Germline CDR1 MRHNA, CDR2 SNTAGT. The CDR3 has 16 amino acids. The CDR3 nucleotides read TGTGCCAGCAGTGACAGGCCTAGCGGGAGTAAGGGTGAGCAGTTCTTC. Its translation is CASSDRPSGSKGEQFF.

The chain recombines TRBV5-1 with TRBJ1-1; a possible D gene is TRBD1 (5 bases). In germline, CDR1 is SGHRS, CDR2 YFSETQ. The V and J ends lost 5 bases and 0 bases respectively, with 14 bases between them. This CDR3 is 15 amino acids long. The chain's CDR3 is CASRDDSSLNTEAFF. CDR3 coding DNA: TGCGCCAGCAGGGATGACAGTTCATTGAACACTGAAGCTTTCTTT.

The chain carries TRBV28 and TRBJ2-7; perhaps TRBD1 as D (6 bases). Germline CDR1 MDHEN, CDR2 SYDVKM. Trimming took 6 bases from V and 2 from J, leaving 11 bases between them. This CDR3 is 13 amino acids long. CDR3 protein: CASRGAETYEQYF. Written as DNA, the CDR3 is TGTGCCAGCAGGGGGGCCGAAACCTACGAGCAGTACTTC.

CDR3 region: CASSLWGQVGNNEQFF. In DNA, the CDR3 is TGCGCCAGCAGCTTGTGGGGCCAGGTGGGAAACAATGAGCAGTTCTTC. The chain recombines TRBV5-1 with TRBJ2-1; D possibly corresponds to TRBD1 (5 bases). In germline, CDR1 is SGHRS, CDR2 YFSETQ. The CDR3 extends over 16 amino acids. Trimming left V 1 base short and J 5 bases short, with 16 bases between.